This record covers a single TCR beta chain. What it recognizes is unknown. This entry is derived from a study of memory CD4+ T cells and cytomegalovirus serostatus. The sort gate was single viable CD3+CD4+CD8-CD45RO+ cells for memory CD4+ T cells. Repertoires were generated with immunoSEQ multiplex PCR, while TCRdb's copy carries only in-frame clones and drops some. The sample lists roughly 48,000 clones, 80% to 90% seen once, with approximately 1.9% in the top ten. The CDR3 extends over 12 amino acids. Germline V gene lookup returns CDR1 WSHSY and CDR2 SAAADI. Trimming pared 4 bases from V and 10 bases from J, leaving 11 bases between. The study, taken as a whole, reports: Of under 200 reported CMV TCRbeta sequences, roughly 67 were found in memory CD4+ repertoires.

The chain links TRBV10-2 to TRBJ2-1; D may be TRBD2 (6 bases). The source material was memory CD4+ T cells from blood. The receptor was isolated from an adult in good health and CMV-seropositive. Here the CDR3 DNA reads TGCGCCAGCAGTGGGGCGGGGAACGAGCAGTTCTTC. Amino acid sequence: CASSGAGNEQFF.